Listed below are T cell receptor beta chains from one sample, sequenced in a study of T cell changes during pregnancy in multiple sclerosis. Produced via immunoSEQ multiplex PCR; TCRdb's table is partial and in-frame only. Seen here are 85,000 to 110,000 clones, about 91% observed once, and the top ten hold 0.75% to 0.95%. Sequencing was performed on peripheral blood, taken after pregnancy. Receptor source: a female donor with multiple sclerosis, enrolled in a pregnancy study. Both conserved end residues are part of each CDR3. D genes are given only for firm matches. For some rows the clone size is stated as once, few or many, or as a class when expanded; others skip it.

d_call clone_size j_call v_call cdr3_nt cdr3_aa
TRBD1 - TRBJ2-1 TRBV7-3 TGTGCCAGCAGCCCCACAGGGGACAATGAGCAGTTCTTC CASSPTGDNEQFF
TRBD1 - TRBJ1-1 TRBV6-5 TGTGCCAGCAGTTACGGACAGGAGCGCATGAACACTGAAGCTTTCTTT CASSYGQERMNTEAFF
- once TRBJ1-2 TRBV27 TGTGCCAGCAGTTTTCCATTGAGTGTTTCTAACTATGGCTACACCTTC CASSFPLSVSNYGYTF
- - TRBJ1-1 TRBV14 TGTGCCAGCAGTCCTTGGACGGGAATGAACACTGAAGCTTTCTTT CASSPWTGMNTEAFF
- - TRBJ1-1 TRBV2 TGTGCCAGCAAAGGGGTGTGGAGCACTGAAGCTTTCTTT CASKGVWSTEAFF
- - TRBJ2-4 TRBV28 TGTGCCAGCAGTCTTCGACAGGCCCCAGCCAAAAACATTCAGTACTTC CASSLRQAPAKNIQYF
TRBD1 many TRBJ2-3 TRBV29-1 TGCAGCGCCCGGACAGGGAGCACAGATACGCAGTATTTT CSARTGSTDTQYF
TRBD1 - TRBJ1-5 TRBV18 TGTGCCAGCTCACCACCGAATAGGACAGGGATCAATCAGCCCCAGCATTTT CASSPPNRTGINQPQHF
- - TRBJ2-1 TRBV27 TGTGCCAGCAGTCTCCTAGCGACAAGCTCCTACAATGAGCAGTTCTTC CASSLLATSSYNEQFF
TRBD2 - TRBJ2-7 TRBV29-1 TGCAGCGTTCGGACCGAAGGACTAGCGGGGGTCTCCTTGGAATACGAGCAGTACTTC CSVRTEGLAGVSLEYEQYF
- - TRBJ2-1 TRBV9 TGTGCCAGCAGCGTAGATTCGGTTGAGCAGTTCTTC CASSVDSVEQFF